This paragraph covers one TCR beta chain sequence. Its antigen is not known. Germline V gene sequence: CDR1 MNHNY, CDR2 SVGAGI (reference sequence). The junction had 7 bases not matched to a gene; V was cut back by 10 bases and J by 5 bases. The CDR3 is made up of 13 amino acids. A multiplex PCR was run with 60 Vbeta primers and 13 Jbeta primers. Profiled with immunoSEQ multiplex PCR; TCRdb holds only in-frame clones, not every one. The sample records approximately 160,000 clones, 65% to 70% being singletons. This specimen comes from a study of cytomegalovirus exposure and HLA in healthy donors. General observations from the study: Specificity of three CMV-associated chains for CMV antigens was verified in vitro.

The sequenced sample was PBMCs. This clonotype originated in a woman younger than 35 in good health and CMV-seropositive. This chain joins TRBV6-6 and TRBJ1-4, with 7 positions matching TRBD1. CDR3 sequence: CAIGHRGNEKLFF. CDR3 in DNA: TGTGCCATAGGACACAGGGGAAATGAAAAACTGTTTTTT.